This T cell receptor beta chain comes out of a study of OX40 agonist ivuxolimab in advanced cancers. For the study at large: Hepatocellular carcinoma, melanoma, renal cell or head and neck cancer was diagnosed in the dose-escalation patients. Three patients responded partially, comprising one with hepatocellular carcinoma and two with cutaneous melanoma. Points from the study as a whole: CD8+ T cells were the subset that, on average, had more expanded clones than CD4+. Clones of CD4+ and CD8+ blood T cells grew by week 6 at doses of 0.1 to 3.0 mg/kg.

This clone was recorded once. No antigen is known for it. Profiling relied on immunoSEQ multiplex PCR, and the TCRdb table lists in-frame clones only, not all of them. The sample has roughly 100,000 clones, approximately 90% seen once. Germline CDR1 is SGHAT and CDR2 is FQNNGV. CDR3 size: 15 residues. V was pared by 5 bases and J by 0 bases, with 5 bases of the junction left unmatched. The sample in question was CD4+ or CD8+ T cells sorted from blood, obtained in a trial of the OX40 agonist ivuxolimab. This receptor was taken from an adult with an advanced solid tumor such as melanoma, head and neck, liver or kidney cancer. The gene calls are TRBV11-2 and TRBJ2-5, with TRBD1 identical over 8 bases. The CDR3: CASSRVGQDQETQYF. The CDR3 DNA reads as TGTGCCAGCAGCCGAGTGGGACAGGACCAAGAGACCCAGTACTTC.